Listed here are 24 T cell receptor beta chains from one sample, sequenced in a study of OX40 agonist ivuxolimab in advanced cancers. Data came from immunoSEQ multiplex PCR; TCRdb stores just in-frame clones and leaves some out. Here the sample spans roughly 53,000 clones, about nine tenths being singletons. This material consisted of CD4+ or CD8+ T cells sorted from blood, taken in a trial of the OX40 agonist ivuxolimab. The source of these receptors is an adult with an advanced solid tumor such as melanoma, head and neck, liver or kidney cancer.

The gene calls are TRBV11-3 and TRBJ2-1, with TRBD1 matching 7 bases. The trim removed 3 bases at V and 1 base at J, leaving 3 bases unmatched. Germline V lookup: CDR1 SGHNT, CDR2 YENEEA. The CDR3 is 15 amino acids. The DNA for the CDR3 is TGTGCCAGCAGCTTGAACAGGGGATCCTACAATGAGCAGTTCTTC. It translates to CASSLNRGSYNEQFF.

The genes are TRBV2 and TRBJ1-5; no reliable D call. Trimming took 3 bases from V and 7 from J, leaving 7 bases between them. The CDR3 sequence is 12 residues long. Germline-derived CDR1 and CDR2 are SNHLY and FYNNEI. In nucleotides, the CDR3 is TGTGCCAGCAGTGAGAATACCCAGCCCCAGCATTTT. Translation: CASSENTQPQHF.

V is TRBV7-9 and J is TRBJ2-7; D might be TRBD1 or TRBD2, each matching 6 bases. Per germline, CDR1 SEHNR and CDR2 FQNEAQ (reference sequence). There are 16 residues in the CDR3. V lost 0 bases to trimming and J lost 6 bases, with 18 bases between them. The CDR3 here is CASSLAGWGALSEQYF. The CDR3 nucleotides are TGTGCCAGCAGCTTAGCAGGTTGGGGGGCCCTTTCCGAGCAGTACTTC.

The rearrangement uses TRBV5-1 and TRBJ2-7, with TRBD2 matching 8 bases. The CDR3 covers 14 residues. V gave up 3 bases and J gave up 3 bases; unmatched junction bases: 5. Germline CDR1 is SGHRS and CDR2 is YFSETQ. The CDR3 reads CASSSSGTSYEQYF. CDR3 coding DNA: TGCGCCAGCAGCTCCTCCGGGACTAGCTACGAGCAGTACTTC.

The rearrangement links TRBV28 to TRBJ1-2; 7 bases agree with TRBD1. Losses at the gene ends were 4 bases for V and 5 bases for J; bases not matched to a gene: 10. From germline, CDR1 is MDHEN and CDR2 SYDVKM. This CDR3 has 15 residues. The CDR3 reads CASSSYHGTDYGYTF. In DNA form, the CDR3 reads TGTGCCAGCAGTTCGTACCACGGGACAGATTATGGCTACACCTTC.

This chain links TRBV4-3 with TRBJ1-2, with D perhaps TRBD1 (5 bases). V lost 0 bases, J lost 4 bases, and 6 bases lay in between. The CDR3 runs 13 residues. Per the germline V gene, CDR1 is LGHNA and CDR2 is YSLEER. CDR3 nucleotide sequence: TGCGCCAGCAGCCAAGATCAGGGCTATGGCTACACCTTC. Translation gives CASSQDQGYGYTF.

V and J are TRBV5-8 and TRBJ1-1; maybe TRBD1 (6 bases). This CDR3 comprises 14 residues. Per germline, CDR1 SGHTS and CDR2 YDEGEE. Trimming removed 4 bases from V and 5 bases from J, with 15 bases in between. The CDR3 bases are TGTGCCAGCAGCCAGATAAACAGGGAAACTGAAGCTTTCTTT. It yields the protein CASSQINRETEAFF.

The chain combines TRBV6-5 with TRBJ1-2; 12 bases map to TRBD1. Germline values: CDR1 MNHEY, CDR2 SVGAGI. The CDR3 covers 15 residues. V lost 5 bases to trimming and J lost 8 bases; unmatched junction nucleotides: 9. CDR3 sequence: CASSQGRDRGPGYTF. DNA of the CDR3: TGTGCCAGCAGTCAGGGCCGGGACAGGGGGCCCGGCTACACCTTC.

This clone has only a few counts. The CDR3 here is CAGGTDYEQYF. CDR3 DNA: TGTGCCGGTGGGACAGACTACGAGCAGTACTTC. The chain uses TRBV30 and TRBJ2-7; TRBD1 matches at 7 bases. The germline gives CDR1 GTSNPN, CDR2 SVGIG (reference sequence). The CDR3 has 11 residues. The ends lost 8 bases at V and 3 bases at J; junction bases unmatched: 4.

The CDR3 loop reads CASSLRETDEQYF. In DNA, the CDR3 is TGTGCCAGTAGTCTCCGGGAAACCGACGAGCAGTACTTC. The chain carries TRBV19 and TRBJ2-7, with D tentatively TRBD2 (5 bases). V was trimmed by 5 bases and J by 5 bases, leaving 13 bases between them. The CDR3 spans 13 residues. Germline V gene lookup returns CDR1 LNHDA and CDR2 SQIVND (reference sequence).

This clone was seen more than once but under ten times. The rearrangement links TRBV7-2 to TRBJ1-1; weak D call: TRBD1 (6 bases). V lost 6 bases to trimming and J lost 1 base, with 15 bases between them. Germline V gene sequence: CDR1 SGHTA, CDR2 FQGNSA. CDR3 size: 15 residues. The CDR3 reads CASSHGGGKNTEAFF. The CDR3 DNA reads as TGTGCCAGCAGTCATGGCGGGGGCAAGAACACTGAAGCTTTCTTT.

The CDR3 DNA reads as TGTGCCAGCACCGAAGTGGGTGGGGCAGCGGGATCCTACGAGCAGTACTTC. Translated, it gives CASTEVGGAAGSYEQYF. This sequence joins TRBV21-1 and TRBJ2-7; the table names TRBD2, a call not compared with the DNA. TRBV21-1 is annotated as a pseudogene. This CDR3 is built from 17 residues.

The J gene is TRBJ2-3, the V gene TRBV23-1; either TRBD1 or TRBD2 may supply D (5 bases each). TRBV23-1 is filed as an ORF, its function uncertain. V lost 6 bases and J lost 4, with 20 bases in between. The CDR3 sequence is 16 residues long. CDR3: CASRGTELCRADTQYF. The CDR3 nucleotides read TGCGCCAGCAGAGGGACCGAGCTGTGCAGGGCAGATACGCAGTATTTT.

This clone was recorded only once. The identical CDR3 is also encoded by other nucleotide sequences in the sample. The chain uses TRBV7-9 and TRBJ2-5; D unclear. This CDR3 has 14 residues. The V end was cut by 5 bases, the J end by 1 base, with 11 bases between. Per germline, CDR1 SEHNR and CDR2 FQNEAQ (reference sequence). The chain's CDR3 is CASSPLWGQETQYF. The CDR3 DNA reads TGTGCCAGCAGCCCCTTGTGGGGCCAAGAGACCCAGTACTTC.

The V call is TRBV28, the J call TRBJ2-4; the D is unclear. The ends were cut back, 7 bases at V and 0 bases at J, with 13 bases in the middle. Germline V gene data show CDR1 as MDHEN and CDR2 as SYDVKM. The CDR3 has 15 amino acids. DNA of the CDR3: TGTGCCAGCAAGGGCATTATCATAGCCAAAAACATTCAGTACTTC. Translated: CASKGIIIAKNIQYF.

The chain employs TRBV6-5 and TRBJ2-2; 10 bases line up with TRBD2. The CDR3 is made up of 16 amino acids. Germline CDR1 and CDR2: MNHEY and SVGAGI. The V segment lost 4 bases and the J segment 6 bases; nucleotides outside the gene matches: 8. The chain's CDR3 is CASSSRAGGPAGELFF. CDR3 nucleotides: TGTGCCAGCAGTTCCCGAGCGGGAGGGCCTGCCGGGGAGCTGTTTTTT.

V is TRBV30 and J is TRBJ1-3; weak D call: TRBD1 (6 bases). The CDR3 runs to 15 residues. Germline CDR1 and CDR2: GTSNPN and SVGIG (reference sequence). V was cut by 5 bases and J by 1 base, with 15 bases left in between. The chain's CDR3 is CAWGRHQGSGNTIYF. The CDR3 coding sequence is TGTGCCTGGGGGCGCCACCAGGGGTCTGGAAACACCATATATTTT. Combining the CDR3 with reference TRBV30 and TRBJ1-3 gives the whole variable domain SQTIHQWPATLVQPVGSPLSLECTVEGTSNPNLYWYRQAAGRGLQLLFYSVGIGQISSEVPQNLSASRPQDRQFILSSKKLLLSDSGFYLCAWGRHQGSGNTIYFGEGSWLTVV.

This clone was observed a single time. This chain joins TRBV6-1 and TRBJ2-7, with D possibly being TRBD2 (6 bases). CDR3 length: 13 residues. Trimming stripped 7 bases from V and 9 bases from J, with 19 bases between. From germline, CDR1 is MNHNS and CDR2 SASEGT. CDR3 region: CASKWEATSGQYF. The CDR3 DNA reads TGTGCCAGCAAGTGGGAGGCCACCTCGGGGCAGTACTTC.

The J gene is TRBJ2-7, the V gene TRBV18; D may correspond to TRBD1 or TRBD2 (6 bases each). CDR3 size: 14 residues. V lost 6 bases, J lost 1 base, and 13 bases lay in between. Germline CDR1 reads KGHSH; CDR2 reads LQKENI. This chain's CDR3 is CASSLGGKSYEQYF. The CDR3 DNA sequence: TGTGCCAGCTCCCTGGGGGGCAAGTCCTACGAGCAGTACTTC.

J is TRBJ2-2 and V is TRBV9, with TRBD1 identical over 9 bases. In germline, CDR1 is SGDLS, CDR2 YYNGEE. The J segment lost 5 bases and the V segment lost 0 bases, leaving 5 bases of the junction unmatched. This CDR3 region has 16 residues. The CDR3 is CASSVGEQGATGELFF. CDR3 sequence (DNA): TGTGCCAGCAGCGTAGGTGAACAGGGGGCGACCGGGGAGCTGTTTTTT.

The V and J genes are TRBV7-5 and TRBJ1-2. TRBV7-5 constitutes a pseudogene. The CDR3 totals 13 residues. CDR3 amino acids: CVRSSSLANGYTF. CDR3 nucleotide sequence: TGTGTCAGAAGCTCATCTCTAGCCAATGGCTACACCTTC.

The V call is TRBV5-1, the J call TRBJ1-3, with D unclear. The V end lost 1 base, the J end lost 0 bases, and 8 bases lay between the germline ends. Looked up from germline, CDR1 is SGHRS and CDR2 is YFSETQ. There are 15 residues in the CDR3. CDR3 nucleotides: TGCGCCAGCAGCTTGATGGAGAGCTCTGGAAACACCATATATTTT. It specifies CASSLMESSGNTIYF.

This chain connects TRBV5-1 to TRBJ2-7; tentatively, D is TRBD1 (6 bases). This CDR3 is built from 13 residues. The V end was cut by 4 bases, the J end by 7 bases, with 15 bases between. Germline V gene lookup returns CDR1 SGHRS and CDR2 YFSETQ. The CDR3 nucleotides read TGCGCCAGCAGCCCCACAGGGATTGGGGAGCAGTACTTC. Translating it yields CASSPTGIGEQYF.

The genes are TRBV5-6 and TRBJ1-3; the D is unclear. The V gene's germline CDR1 is SGHDT and CDR2 YYEEEE. Trimming cost V 1 base and J 0 bases, with 11 bases left between them. This CDR3 region has 16 residues. The CDR3 DNA sequence: TGTGCCAGCAGCTTGAAACAGCCAAACTCTGGAAACACCATATATTTT. This codes for CASSLKQPNSGNTIYF.